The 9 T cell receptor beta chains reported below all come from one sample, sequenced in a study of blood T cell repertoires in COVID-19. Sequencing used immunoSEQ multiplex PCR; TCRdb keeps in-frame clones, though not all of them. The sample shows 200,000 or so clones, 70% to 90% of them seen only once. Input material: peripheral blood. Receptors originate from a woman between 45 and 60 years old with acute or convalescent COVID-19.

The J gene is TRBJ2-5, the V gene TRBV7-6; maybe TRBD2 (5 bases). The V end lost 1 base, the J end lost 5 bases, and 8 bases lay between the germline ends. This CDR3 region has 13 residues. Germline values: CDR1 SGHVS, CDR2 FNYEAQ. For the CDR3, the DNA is TGTGCCAGCAGCTTAGGGCGGGTCGAGACCCAGTACTTC. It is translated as CASSLGRVETQYF.

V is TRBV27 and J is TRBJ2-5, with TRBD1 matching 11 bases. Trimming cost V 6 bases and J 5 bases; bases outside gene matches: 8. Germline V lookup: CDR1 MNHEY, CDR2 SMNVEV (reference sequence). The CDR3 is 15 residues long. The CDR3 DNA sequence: TGTGCCAGCAGAAACCGGGACAGGGGGTGGGAGACCCAGTACTTC. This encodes CASRNRDRGWETQYF.

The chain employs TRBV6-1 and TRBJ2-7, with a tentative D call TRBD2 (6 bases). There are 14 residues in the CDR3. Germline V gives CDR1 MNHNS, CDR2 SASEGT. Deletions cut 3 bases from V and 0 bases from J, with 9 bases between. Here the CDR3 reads CASSEEGSSYEQYF. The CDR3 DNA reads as TGTGCCAGCAGTGAGGAGGGGAGCTCCTACGAGCAGTACTTC.

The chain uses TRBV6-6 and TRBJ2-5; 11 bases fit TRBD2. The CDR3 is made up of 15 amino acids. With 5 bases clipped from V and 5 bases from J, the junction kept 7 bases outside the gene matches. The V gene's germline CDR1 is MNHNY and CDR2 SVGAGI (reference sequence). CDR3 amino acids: CASSNGLAGIETQYF. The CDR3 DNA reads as TGTGCCAGCAGTAATGGACTAGCGGGTATTGAGACCCAGTACTTC.

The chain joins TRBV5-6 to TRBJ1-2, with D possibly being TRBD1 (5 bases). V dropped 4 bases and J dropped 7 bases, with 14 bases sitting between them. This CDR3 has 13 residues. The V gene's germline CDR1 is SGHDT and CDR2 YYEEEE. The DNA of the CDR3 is TGTGCCAGCAGCGCGGCAGGGTATGTTGGCTACACCTTC. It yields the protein CASSAAGYVGYTF.

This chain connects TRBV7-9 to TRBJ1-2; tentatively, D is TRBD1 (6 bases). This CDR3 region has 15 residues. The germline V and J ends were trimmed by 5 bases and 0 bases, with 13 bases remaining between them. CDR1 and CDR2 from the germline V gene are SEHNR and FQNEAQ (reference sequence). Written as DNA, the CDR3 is TGTGCCAGCAGCAGGGACATCCCCTCTAACTATGGCTACACCTTC. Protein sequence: CASSRDIPSNYGYTF.

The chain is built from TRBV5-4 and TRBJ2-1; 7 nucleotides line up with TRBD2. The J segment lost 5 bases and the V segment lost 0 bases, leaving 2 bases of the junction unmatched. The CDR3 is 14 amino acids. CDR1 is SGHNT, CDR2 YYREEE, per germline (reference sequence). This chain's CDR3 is CASSLVGGDNEQFF. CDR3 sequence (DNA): TGTGCCAGCAGCTTGGTGGGGGGGGACAATGAGCAGTTCTTC.

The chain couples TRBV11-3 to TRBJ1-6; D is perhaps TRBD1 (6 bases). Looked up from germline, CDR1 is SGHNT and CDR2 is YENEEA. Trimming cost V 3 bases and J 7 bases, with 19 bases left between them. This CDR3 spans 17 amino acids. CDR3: CASSFGLGGAGNSPLHF. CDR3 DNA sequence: TGTGCCAGCAGCTTTGGTTTGGGGGGGGCGGGGAATTCACCCCTCCACTTT.

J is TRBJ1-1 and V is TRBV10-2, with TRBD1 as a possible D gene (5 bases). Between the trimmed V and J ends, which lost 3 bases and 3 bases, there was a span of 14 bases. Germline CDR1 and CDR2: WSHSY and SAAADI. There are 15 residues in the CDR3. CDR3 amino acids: CASSDPGGGYTEAFF. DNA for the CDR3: TGCGCCAGCAGTGACCCTGGGGGAGGGTACACTGAAGCTTTCTTT.